This TCR beta chain was obtained from a study of response to subunit inactivated influenza vaccine (dated by TCRdb to 2017 to 2018). The study in broad terms: To follow how T cells responded to a trivalent subunit inactivated influenza vaccine, the researchers relied on deep quantitative profiling of the T cell receptor repertoire. Broader findings and caveats from the paper: The authors suggested that each seasonal influenza vaccination may recruit only a limited number of new T cells.

The method was RT-PCR. The data were produced on an Illumina HiSeq 2500. TCRdb's own reprocessing of the public reads used fastp at Q25 and MiXCR and kept productive beta chains. Identical CDR3 proteins give one entry, which carries the most common genes and DNA. Within this sample are hundreds of thousands of distinct CDR3 sequences, with about 18% of them counted one time only. The top ten hold approximately 11% of the sample. The V and J ends are trimmed by 2 bases and 5 bases, leaving 9 bases between them. Sequences LGHNA (CDR1) and YSLEER (CDR2) are obtained from the germline V gene. The CDR3 sequence holds 13 residues, the cysteine and phenylalanine included. Just CDR3 DNA is preserved here, 39 bases in frame from base 1. This clonotype came up a few times. No cognate antigen has been identified for it. Within one base of it there is no much larger clone, and no base qualities were kept.

The TCR comes from a man aged 50-59 years who received an inactivated influenza vaccine. Donor details come from another sample of the same person, matched by shared clones. The sequence joins TRBV4-3 to TRBJ2-5, with no confident D gene call. Specimen: PBMCs from blood, collected 5 days after vaccination. The CDR3 loop reads CASSQNVGETQYF. DNA sequence: TGCGCCAGCAGCCAAAATGTTGGGGAGACCCAGTACTTC.